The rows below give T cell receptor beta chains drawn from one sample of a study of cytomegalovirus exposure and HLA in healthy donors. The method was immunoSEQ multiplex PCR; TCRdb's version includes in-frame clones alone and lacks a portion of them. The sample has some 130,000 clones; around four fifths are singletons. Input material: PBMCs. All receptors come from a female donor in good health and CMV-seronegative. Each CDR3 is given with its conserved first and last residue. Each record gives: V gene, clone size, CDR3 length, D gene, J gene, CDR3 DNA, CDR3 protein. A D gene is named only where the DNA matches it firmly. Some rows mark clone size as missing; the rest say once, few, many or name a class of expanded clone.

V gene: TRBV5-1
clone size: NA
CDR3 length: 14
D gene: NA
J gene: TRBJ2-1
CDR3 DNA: TGCGCCAGCAGCCCTCCCTCAGGGGTCAATGAGCAGTTCTTC
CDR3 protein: CASSPPSGVNEQFF

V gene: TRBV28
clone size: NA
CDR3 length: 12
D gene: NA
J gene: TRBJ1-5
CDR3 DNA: TGTGCCAGCAGTTCGACACGCCAGCCCCAGCATTTT
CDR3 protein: CASSSTRQPQHF

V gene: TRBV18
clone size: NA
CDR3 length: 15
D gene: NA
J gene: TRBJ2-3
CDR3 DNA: TGTGCCAGCTCACCAACCGGGATATACACAGATACGCAGTATTTT
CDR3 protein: CASSPTGIYTDTQYF

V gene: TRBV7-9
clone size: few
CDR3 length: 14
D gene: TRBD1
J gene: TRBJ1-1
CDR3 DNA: TGTGCCAGCAGCCCGGGACAGGGGAACACTGAAGCTTTCTTT
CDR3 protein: CASSPGQGNTEAFF

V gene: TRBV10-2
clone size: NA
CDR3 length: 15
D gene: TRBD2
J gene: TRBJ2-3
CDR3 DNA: TGCGCCAGCAGTGGAACGGGAGGGCTTACAGATACGCAGTATTTT
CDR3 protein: CASSGTGGLTDTQYF

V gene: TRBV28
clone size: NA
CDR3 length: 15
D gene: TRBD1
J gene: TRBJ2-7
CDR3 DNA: TGTGCCAGCAGTTCCCTCCTCAGGGGGCGCTACGAGCAGTACTTC
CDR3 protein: CASSSLLRGRYEQYF

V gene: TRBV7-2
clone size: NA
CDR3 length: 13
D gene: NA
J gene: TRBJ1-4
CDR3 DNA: TGTGCCAGCAGCTTAGGCATGAGTGAAAAACTGTTTTTT
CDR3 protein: CASSLGMSEKLFF

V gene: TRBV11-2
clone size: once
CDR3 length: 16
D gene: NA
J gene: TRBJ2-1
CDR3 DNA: TGTGCCAGCAGCTCCCCTGGAGGGTCCTTCCTCAATGAGCAGTTCTTC
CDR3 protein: CASSSPGGSFLNEQFF

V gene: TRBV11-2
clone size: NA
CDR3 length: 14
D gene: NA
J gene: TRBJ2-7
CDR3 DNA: TGTGCCAGCAGCCCCAGCGGACCATACTACGAGCAGTACTTC
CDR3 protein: CASSPSGPYYEQYF

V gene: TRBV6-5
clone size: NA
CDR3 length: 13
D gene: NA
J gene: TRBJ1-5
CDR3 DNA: TGTGCCAGCAGTAACGGGAGGTATCAGCCCCAGCATTTT
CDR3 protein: CASSNGRYQPQHF

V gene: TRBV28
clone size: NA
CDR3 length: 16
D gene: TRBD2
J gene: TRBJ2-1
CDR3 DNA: TGTGCCAGCCACATCTTAGCACTAGCGGGAGCGGGGGAGCAGTTCTTC
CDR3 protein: CASHILALAGAGEQFF

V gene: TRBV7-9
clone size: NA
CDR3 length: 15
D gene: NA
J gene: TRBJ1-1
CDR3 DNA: TGTGCCAGCGCTCCCCGAAGCCCCGGGGTTCCTGAAGCTTTCTTT
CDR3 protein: CASAPRSPGVPEAFF

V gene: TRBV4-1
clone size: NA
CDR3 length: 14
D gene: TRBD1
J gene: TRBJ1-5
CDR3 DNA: TGCGCCAGCAGCCTCGACAGGGGAAATCAGCCCCAGCATTTT
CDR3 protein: CASSLDRGNQPQHF

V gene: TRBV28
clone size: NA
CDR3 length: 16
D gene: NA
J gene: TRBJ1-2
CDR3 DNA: TGTGCCAGCAGTTTTGGTCGGCGGGGGCAGGTCTATGGCTACACCTTC
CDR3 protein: CASSFGRRGQVYGYTF

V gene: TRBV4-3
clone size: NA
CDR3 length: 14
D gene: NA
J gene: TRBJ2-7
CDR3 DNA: TGCGCCAGCAGCCAAGAACACAGTCCTTACGAGCAGTACTTC
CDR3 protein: CASSQEHSPYEQYF

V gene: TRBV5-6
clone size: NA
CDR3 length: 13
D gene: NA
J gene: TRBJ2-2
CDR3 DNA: TGTGCCAGCAGGCGGAGTGGTGCCGGGGAGCTGTTTTTT
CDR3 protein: CASRRSGAGELFF